This T cell receptor beta chain is from a study of long-term antiretroviral therapy in people with HIV. Researchers report immunoSEQ v3.0 was run at survey level. Method: immunoSEQ multiplex PCR; TCRdb's copy keeps in-frame clones and lacks some. The sample includes some 29,000 clones, 78% of them seen just once. CDR1 LNHDA and CDR2 SQIVND come from the germline V gene (reference sequence). Trimming left V 0 bases short and J 3 bases short, with 11 bases between. The CDR3 has 15 residues. The rearrangement joins TRBV19 to TRBJ1-2; D is unresolved. The receptor was derived from a man aged 18 to 29 with HIV. Sequencing was performed on unsorted PBMCs, taken 1.5 years before starting antiretroviral therapy. The CDR3 sequence: CASSIDRSQYYGYTF. The CDR3 DNA reads TGTGCCAGTAGTATAGATCGCTCACAGTACTATGGCTACACCTTC.